The rows below give T cell receptor beta chains drawn from one sample of a study of cytomegalovirus exposure and HLA in healthy donors. This table comes from immunoSEQ multiplex PCR, and its TCRdb copy is limited to in-frame clones, with some not included. In all, the sample yields under 85,000 clones. Material for sequencing was PBMCs. These receptors were collected from a boy aged 5-17 years in good health and CMV-seronegative. Each CDR3 is given without its conserved first and last residue. A D gene is named only where the DNA matches it firmly.

CDR3 protein | V gene | D gene | J gene | CDR3 length
AISAGSGQGQTNYGYT | TRBV10-3 | NA | TRBJ1-2 | 16
AISADTSEAF | TRBV10-3 | NA | TRBJ1-1 | 10
ASSYSRQYEQY | TRBV6-5 | NA | TRBJ2-7 | 11
ASSEGQGIGQNQPQH | TRBV19 | TRBD1 | TRBJ1-5 | 15
SSAPLQNGRASETQY | TRBV9 | TRBD2 | TRBJ2-5 | 15
ASTPPGLAYEQY | TRBV7-9 | TRBD2 | TRBJ2-7 | 12
AVRVSNTEAF | TRBV6-1 | NA | TRBJ1-1 | 10
ASRSSTGFGNTIY | TRBV19 | TRBD1 | TRBJ1-3 | 13
ASSLEGGRGPSNEKLF | TRBV7-6 | TRBD1 | TRBJ1-4 | 16
ASSSIAGTTKETQY | TRBV5-6 | TRBD2 | TRBJ2-5 | 14
ASRRGGANYGYT | TRBV27 | TRBD1 | TRBJ1-2 | 12
ASRRQVNYGYT | TRBV6-5 | NA | TRBJ1-2 | 11
ASSDDSTLGNQPQH | TRBV6-1 | NA | TRBJ1-5 | 14
ASGEEGAIHYEQY | TRBV11-2 | NA | TRBJ2-7 | 13
ASSRGPTGNWSHGYT | TRBV7-9 | NA | TRBJ1-2 | 15
ASSPSQGTYT | TRBV6-5 | TRBD1 | TRBJ1-2 | 10
ASSLGLEVNTDTQY | TRBV11-3 | TRBD2 | TRBJ2-3 | 14
SVFSLNSQTGNSEKLF | TRBV29-1 | TRBD1 | TRBJ1-4 | 16
ASSLGGGYT | TRBV5-1 | NA | TRBJ1-2 | 9
ASSLRGTGNQPQH | TRBV5-6 | TRBD1 | TRBJ1-5 | 13
ASYEQEGLGYT | TRBV2 | NA | TRBJ1-2 | 11
ASSQNGGGPAREQY | TRBV27 | TRBD2 | TRBJ2-7 | 14
ASSREQAGANVLT | TRBV6-4 | NA | TRBJ2-6 | 13
ASSHSPGTGELF | TRBV11-2 | NA | TRBJ2-2 | 12
ASSLGLQGAEWY | TRBV7-2 | TRBD1 | TRBJ2-7 | 12
AWSVLAVADEQF | TRBV30 | NA | TRBJ2-1 | 12